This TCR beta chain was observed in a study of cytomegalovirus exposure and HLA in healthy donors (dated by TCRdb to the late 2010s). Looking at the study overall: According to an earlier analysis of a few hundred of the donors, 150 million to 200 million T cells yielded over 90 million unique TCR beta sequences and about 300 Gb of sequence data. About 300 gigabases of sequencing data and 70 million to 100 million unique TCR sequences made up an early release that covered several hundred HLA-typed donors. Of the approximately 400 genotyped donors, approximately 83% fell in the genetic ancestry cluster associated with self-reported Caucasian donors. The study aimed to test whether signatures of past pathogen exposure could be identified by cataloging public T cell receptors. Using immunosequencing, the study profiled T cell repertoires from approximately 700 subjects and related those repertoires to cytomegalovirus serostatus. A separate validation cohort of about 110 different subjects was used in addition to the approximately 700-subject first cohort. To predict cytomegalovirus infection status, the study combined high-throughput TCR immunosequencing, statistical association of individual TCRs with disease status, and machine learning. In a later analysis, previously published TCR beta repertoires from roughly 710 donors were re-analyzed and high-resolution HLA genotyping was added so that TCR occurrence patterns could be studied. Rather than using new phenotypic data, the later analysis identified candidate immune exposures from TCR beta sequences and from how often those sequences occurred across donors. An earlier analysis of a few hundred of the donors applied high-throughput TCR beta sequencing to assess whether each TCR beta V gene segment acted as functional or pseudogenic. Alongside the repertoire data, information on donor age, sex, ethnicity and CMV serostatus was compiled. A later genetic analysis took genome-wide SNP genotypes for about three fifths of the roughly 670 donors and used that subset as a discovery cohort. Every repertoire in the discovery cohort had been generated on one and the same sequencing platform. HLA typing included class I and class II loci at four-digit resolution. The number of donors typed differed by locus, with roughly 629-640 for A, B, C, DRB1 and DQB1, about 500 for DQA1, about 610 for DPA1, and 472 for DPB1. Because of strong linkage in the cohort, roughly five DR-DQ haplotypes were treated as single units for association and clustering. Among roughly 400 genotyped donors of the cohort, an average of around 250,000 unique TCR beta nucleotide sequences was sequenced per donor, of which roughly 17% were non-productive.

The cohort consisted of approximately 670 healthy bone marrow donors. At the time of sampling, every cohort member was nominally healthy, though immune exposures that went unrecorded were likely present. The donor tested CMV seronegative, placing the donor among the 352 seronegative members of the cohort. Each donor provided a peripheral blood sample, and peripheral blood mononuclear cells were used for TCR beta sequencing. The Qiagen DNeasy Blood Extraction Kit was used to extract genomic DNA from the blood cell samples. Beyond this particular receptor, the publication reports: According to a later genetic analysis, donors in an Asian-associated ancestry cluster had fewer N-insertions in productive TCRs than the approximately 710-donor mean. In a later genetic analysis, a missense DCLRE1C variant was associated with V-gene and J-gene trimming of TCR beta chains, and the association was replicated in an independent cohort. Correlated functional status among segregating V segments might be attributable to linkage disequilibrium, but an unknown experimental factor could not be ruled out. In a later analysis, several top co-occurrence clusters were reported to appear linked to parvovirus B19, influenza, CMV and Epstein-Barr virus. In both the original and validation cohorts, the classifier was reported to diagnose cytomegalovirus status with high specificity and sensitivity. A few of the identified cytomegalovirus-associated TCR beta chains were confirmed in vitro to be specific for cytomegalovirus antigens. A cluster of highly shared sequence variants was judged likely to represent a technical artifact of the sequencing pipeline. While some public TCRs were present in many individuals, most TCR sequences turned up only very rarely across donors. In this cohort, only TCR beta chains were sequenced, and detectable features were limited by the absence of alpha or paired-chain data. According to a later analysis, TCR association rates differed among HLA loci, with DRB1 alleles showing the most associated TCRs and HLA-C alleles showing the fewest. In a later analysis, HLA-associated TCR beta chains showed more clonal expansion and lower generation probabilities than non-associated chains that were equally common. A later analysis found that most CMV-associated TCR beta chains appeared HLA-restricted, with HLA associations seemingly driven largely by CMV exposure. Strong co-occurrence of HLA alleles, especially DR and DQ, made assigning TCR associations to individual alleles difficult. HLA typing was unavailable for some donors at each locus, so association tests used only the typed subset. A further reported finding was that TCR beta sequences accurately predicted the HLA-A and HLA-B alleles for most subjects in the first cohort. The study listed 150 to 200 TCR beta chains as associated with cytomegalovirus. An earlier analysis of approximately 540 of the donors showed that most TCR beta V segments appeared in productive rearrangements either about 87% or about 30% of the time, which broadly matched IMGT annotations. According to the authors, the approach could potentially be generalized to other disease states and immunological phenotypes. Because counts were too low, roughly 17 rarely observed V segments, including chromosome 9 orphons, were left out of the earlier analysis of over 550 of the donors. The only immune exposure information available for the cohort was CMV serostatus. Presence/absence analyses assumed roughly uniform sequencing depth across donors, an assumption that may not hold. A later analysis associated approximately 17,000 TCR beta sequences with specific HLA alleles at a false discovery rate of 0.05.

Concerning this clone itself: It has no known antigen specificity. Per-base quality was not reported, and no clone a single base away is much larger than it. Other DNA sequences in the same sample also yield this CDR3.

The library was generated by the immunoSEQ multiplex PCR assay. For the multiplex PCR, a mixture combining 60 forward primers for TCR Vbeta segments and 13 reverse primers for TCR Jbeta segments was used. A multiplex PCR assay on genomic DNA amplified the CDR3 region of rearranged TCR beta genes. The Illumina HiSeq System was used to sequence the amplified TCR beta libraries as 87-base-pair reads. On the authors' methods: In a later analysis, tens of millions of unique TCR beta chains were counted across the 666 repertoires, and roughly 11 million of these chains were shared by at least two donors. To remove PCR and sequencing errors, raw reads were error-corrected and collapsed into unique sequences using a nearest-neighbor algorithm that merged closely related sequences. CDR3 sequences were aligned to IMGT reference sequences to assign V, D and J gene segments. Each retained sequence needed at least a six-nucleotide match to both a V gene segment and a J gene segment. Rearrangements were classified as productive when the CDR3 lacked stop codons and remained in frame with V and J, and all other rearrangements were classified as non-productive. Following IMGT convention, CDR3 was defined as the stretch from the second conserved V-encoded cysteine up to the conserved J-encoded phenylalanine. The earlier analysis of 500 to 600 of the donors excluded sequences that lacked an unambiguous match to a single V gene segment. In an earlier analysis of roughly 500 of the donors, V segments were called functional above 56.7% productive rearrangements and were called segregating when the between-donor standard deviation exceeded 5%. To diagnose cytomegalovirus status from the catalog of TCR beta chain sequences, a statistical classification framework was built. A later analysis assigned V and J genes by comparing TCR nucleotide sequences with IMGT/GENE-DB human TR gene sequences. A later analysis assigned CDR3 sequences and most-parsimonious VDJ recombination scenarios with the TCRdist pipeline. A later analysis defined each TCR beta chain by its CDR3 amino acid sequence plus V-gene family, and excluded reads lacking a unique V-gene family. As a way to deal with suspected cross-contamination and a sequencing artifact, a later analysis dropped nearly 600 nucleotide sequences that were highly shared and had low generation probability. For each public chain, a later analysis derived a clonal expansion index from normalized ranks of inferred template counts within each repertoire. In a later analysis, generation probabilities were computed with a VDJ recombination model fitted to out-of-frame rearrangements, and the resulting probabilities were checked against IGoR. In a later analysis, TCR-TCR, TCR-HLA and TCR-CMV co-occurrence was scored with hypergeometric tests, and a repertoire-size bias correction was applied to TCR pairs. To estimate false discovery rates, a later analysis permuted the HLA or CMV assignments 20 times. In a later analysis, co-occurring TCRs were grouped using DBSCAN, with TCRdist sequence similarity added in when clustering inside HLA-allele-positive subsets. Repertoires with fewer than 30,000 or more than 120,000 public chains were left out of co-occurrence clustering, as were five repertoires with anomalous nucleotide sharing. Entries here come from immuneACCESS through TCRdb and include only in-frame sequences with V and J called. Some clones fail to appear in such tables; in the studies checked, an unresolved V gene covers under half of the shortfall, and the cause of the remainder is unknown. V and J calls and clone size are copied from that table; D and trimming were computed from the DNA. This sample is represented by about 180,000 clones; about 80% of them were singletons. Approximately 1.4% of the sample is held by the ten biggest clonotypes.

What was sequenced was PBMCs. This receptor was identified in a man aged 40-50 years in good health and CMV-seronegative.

The CDR3 sequence is CSVGRGNTEAFF. In nucleotides, the sequence is TGCAGCGTTGGTAGGGGTAACACTGAAGCTTTCTTT. Recombination joined TRBV29-1 with TRBJ1-1, and perhaps TRBD1 as D gene, on 5 matching bases. The V and J ends are trimmed by 4 bases and 2 bases, leaving 8 bases between them. From its cysteine to its phenylalanine, the CDR3 spans 12 amino acids. Kept here is only the CDR3 DNA, which spans 36 bases and is read in frame from base 1. According to the germline V gene, CDR1 reads SQVTM and CDR2 reads ANQGSEA. With all but the CDR3 taken from the reference TRBV29-1 and TRBJ1-1 genes, the full variable domain is: SAVISQKPSRDICQRGTSLTIQCQVDSQVTMMFWYRQQPGQSLTLIATANQGSEATYESGFVIDKFPISRPNLTFSTLTVSNMSPEDSSIYLCSVGRGNTEAFFGQGTRLTVV.